This T cell receptor (beta chain) was sequenced in a study of cytomegalovirus exposure and HLA in healthy donors. Overall study findings and caveats: Many donors shared some public TCRs, even though most TCR sequences were rare. The classifier, whose performance was assessed in both the original and validation cohorts, reportedly diagnosed cytomegalovirus status with high specificity and sensitivity.

With 60 Vbeta and 13 Jbeta primers, the PCR was carried out. The authors' processing: In a later analysis, the count reached 74 million or so unique TCR beta chains, with 8.5 million to 14 million shared. Profiled with immunoSEQ multiplex PCR; TCRdb holds only in-frame clones, not every one. For V, J and clone size, that table is used; D and trimming come from the DNA. The sample consists of over 75,000 clones, roughly 80% of them appearing once. As concerns this clone: The antigen remains unidentified.

The CDR3 has 13 amino acids. Germline-derived CDR1 and CDR2 are GTSNPN and SVGIG (reference sequence). V shed 5 bases and J shed 7 bases, with 17 bases lying between them. The chain recombines TRBV30 with TRBJ1-2; a possible D gene is TRBD1 (6 bases). The specimen sequenced was PBMCs. This clonotype originated in a man in his forties or fifties in good health and CMV-seropositive. The CDR3 DNA reads TGTGCCTGGGCCTCCCAACAGGGATCTGGCTACACCTTC. Its translation is CAWASQQGSGYTF.